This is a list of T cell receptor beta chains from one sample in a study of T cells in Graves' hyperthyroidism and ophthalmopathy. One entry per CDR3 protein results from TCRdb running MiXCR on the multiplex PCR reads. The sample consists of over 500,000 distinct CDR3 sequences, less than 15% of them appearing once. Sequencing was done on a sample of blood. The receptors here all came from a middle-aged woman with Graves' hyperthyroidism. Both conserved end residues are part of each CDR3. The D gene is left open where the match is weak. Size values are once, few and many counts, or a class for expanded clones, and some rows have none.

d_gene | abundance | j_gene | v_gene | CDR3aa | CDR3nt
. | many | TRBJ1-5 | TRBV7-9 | CASSQSWGGPNQPQHF | TGTGCCAGCAGCCAATCGTGGGGGGGGCCAAATCAGCCCCAGCATTTT
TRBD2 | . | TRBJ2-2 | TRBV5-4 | CASSQGTTRDTGELFF | TGTGCCAGCAGCCAAGGGACTACCCGAGACACCGGGGAGCTGTTTTTT
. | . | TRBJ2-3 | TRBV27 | CASSSRTYSTDTQYF | TGTGCCAGCAGTTCCCGGACATATAGCACAGATACGCAGTATTTT
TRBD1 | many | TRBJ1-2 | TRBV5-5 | CASSLNYQGAHSGYTF | TGTGCCAGCAGCTTGAATTACCAGGGGGCGCATTCCGGCTACACCTTC
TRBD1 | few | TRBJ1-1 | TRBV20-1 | CSARYGTGGYEAFF | TGCAGTGCTAGGTATGGGACAGGGGGTTATGAAGCTTTCTTT
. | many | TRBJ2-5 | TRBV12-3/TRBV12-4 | CASSPAKKGTQYF | TGTGCCAGCAGTCCAGCTAAGAAGGGGACCCAGTACTTC
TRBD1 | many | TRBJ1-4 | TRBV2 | CASHFDRGNEKLFF | TGTGCCAGCCATTTCGACAGGGGGAATGAAAAACTGTTTTTT
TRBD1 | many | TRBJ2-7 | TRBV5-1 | CASRTGTGGLEQYF | TGCGCCAGCCGGACGGGGACAGGGGGCCTCGAGCAGTACTTC
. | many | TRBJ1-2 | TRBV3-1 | CASSQGGQYGYTF | TGTGCCAGCAGCCAAGGAGGACAGTATGGCTACACCTTC
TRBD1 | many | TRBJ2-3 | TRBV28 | CASSLGGQGRDTQYF | TGTGCCAGCAGTTTGGGGGGACAGGGCAGAGATACGCAGTATTTT
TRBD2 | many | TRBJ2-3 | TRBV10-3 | CAISDPGTSGSSTDTQYF | TGTGCCATCAGTGACCCCGGGACTAGCGGCAGTAGCACAGATACGCAGTATTTT
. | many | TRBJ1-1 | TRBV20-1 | CSPRRGGDTEAFF | TGCAGTCCTAGGAGGGGGGGGGACACTGAAGCTTTCTTT
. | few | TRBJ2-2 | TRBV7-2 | CASSLSSATGELFF | TGTGCCAGCAGCTTAAGCTCAGCGACCGGGGAGCTGTTTTTT
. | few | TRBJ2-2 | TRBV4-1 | CASSPVRGATGELFF | TGCGCCAGCAGCCCGGTGCGCGGGGCCACCGGGGAGCTGTTTTTT
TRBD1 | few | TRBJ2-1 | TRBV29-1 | CSVVSLGQGHNEQFF | TGCAGCGTCGTTAGTTTGGGACAGGGCCACAATGAGCAGTTCTTC
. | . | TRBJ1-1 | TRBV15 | CATSRGGGAKNTEAFF | TGTGCCACCAGCAGAGGAGGGGGGGCGAAGAACACTGAAGCTTTCTTT
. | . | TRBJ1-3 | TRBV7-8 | CASSLSTIQGSGGNTIYF | TGTGCCAGCAGCTTATCTACCATACAGGGATCAGGAGGAAACACCATATATTTT
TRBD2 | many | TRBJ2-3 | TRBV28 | CASSKGGRTQYF | TGTGCCAGCAGTAAAGGCGGGAGAACGCAGTATTTT
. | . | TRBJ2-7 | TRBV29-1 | CSVEDESYEQYF | TGCAGCGTTGAAGATGAGAGCTACGAGCAGTACTTC
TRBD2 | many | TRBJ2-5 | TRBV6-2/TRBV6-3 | CASTQAGTNGRTQYF | TGTGCCAGCACCCAAGCCGGGACTAACGGGAGGACCCAGTACTTC
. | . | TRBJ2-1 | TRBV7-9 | CASSLVGTKTNEQFF | TGTGCCAGCAGCTTAGTCGGGACAAAAACCAATGAGCAGTTCTTC
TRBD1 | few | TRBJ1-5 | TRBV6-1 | CASSEYRTGNQPQHF | TGTGCCAGCAGTGAATATAGGACAGGAAATCAGCCCCAGCATTTT
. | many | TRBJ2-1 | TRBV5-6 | CASSLASREYNEQFF | TGTGCCAGCAGCTTGGCCAGCCGGGAATACAATGAGCAGTTCTTC
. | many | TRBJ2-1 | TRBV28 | CASSLLPEHYNEQFF | TGTGCCAGCAGTTTATTACCGGAACACTACAATGAGCAGTTCTTC
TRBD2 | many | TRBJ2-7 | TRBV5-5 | CASSGEGLYEQYF | TGTGCCAGCAGCGGGGAGGGGCTCTACGAGCAGTACTTC